Detailed here is one TCR beta chain. The CDR3 is made up of 14 amino acids. V lost 5 bases and J lost 8, with 15 bases in between. Per the germline V gene, CDR1 is SEHNR and CDR2 is FQNEAQ (reference sequence). This specimen belongs to a study of blood T cell repertoires in COVID-19. Only in-frame clones appear in the TCRdb table, and some are missing; sequencing was by immunoSEQ multiplex PCR. The table has almost 90,000 clones, approximately 88% seen once. The source of this sequence is a man older than 75 with acute or convalescent COVID-19. The chain uses TRBV7-9 and TRBJ1-4; D not resolved. Sequencing used peripheral blood. The CDR3 reads CASSLGEGKEKLFF. The CDR3 nucleotides are TGTGCCAGCAGCCTCGGGGAGGGCAAGGAAAAACTGTTTTTT.